These 15 T cell receptor beta chains were all obtained from the same sample, sequenced in a study of shared clonotypes between healthy human individuals. The protocol was immunoSEQ multiplex PCR, while the TCRdb copy is restricted to in-frame clones and leaves out a portion. This table has 900,000 to 1,200,000 clones, 78% appearing once. Material: memory CD4+ T cells from PBMCs. The subset here: CD45RA-negative fraction. These TCRs come from a man aged 18 to 30 in good health. Some clones in this sample may be carry-over from other donors' samples.

This clone has only a few counts. V gene TRBV5-6 combines with J gene TRBJ1-3; tentatively, D is TRBD1 (5 bases). CDR1 is SGHDT, CDR2 YYEEEE, per germline. V lost 3 bases to trimming and J lost 1 base, with 8 bases between them. The CDR3 length is 14 residues. The DNA for the CDR3 is TGTGCCAGCAGCTGGGGACTGTCTGGAAACACCATATATTTT. It yields the protein CASSWGLSGNTIYF.

The J gene is TRBJ1-5, the V gene TRBV5-8; D gene uncertain. Trimming pared 4 bases from V and 5 bases from J, leaving 13 bases between. Germline V gene sequence: CDR1 SGHTS, CDR2 YDEGEE. This CDR3 is 14 amino acids long. The CDR3 sequence: CASSPDQRDQPQHF. As DNA, the CDR3 is TGTGCCAGCAGCCCGGACCAAAGGGATCAGCCCCAGCATTTT.

This rearrangement joins TRBV7-8 to TRBJ2-3; TRBD2 aligns across 7 bases. The CDR3 runs 16 residues. Germline V gene sequence: CDR1 SGHVS, CDR2 FQNEAQ. Trimming took 5 bases from V and 3 from J; bases not matched to a gene: 11. In DNA form, the CDR3 reads TGTGCCAGCAGCCCCAGCGGGAAAGTGAGAACAGATACGCAGTATTTT. Residues: CASSPSGKVRTDTQYF.

V gene TRBV4-1 combines with J gene TRBJ2-3; 8 nucleotides match TRBD2. The CDR3 has 15 amino acids. Germline V lookup: CDR1 MGHRA, CDR2 YSYEKL. Germline trimming cut 1 base from V and 4 bases from J; bases unmatched to any gene: 4. Written as DNA, the CDR3 is TGCGCCAGCAGCCAAGGGACTAGCCTCCCAGATACGCAGTATTTT. The encoded protein is CASSQGTSLPDTQYF.

The chain uses TRBV7-3 and TRBJ2-2; D may be TRBD2 (5 bases). CDR1 is SGHTA, CDR2 FQGTGA, per germline. The CDR3 length is 16 residues. V lost 1 base and J lost 1, with 10 bases in between. The CDR3: CASSLIERLNTGELFF. The CDR3 nucleotides read TGTGCCAGCAGCTTAATTGAGCGGCTGAACACCGGGGAGCTGTTTTTT.

V usage is TRBV7-8 and J usage is TRBJ2-7; 7 nucleotides align to TRBD1. CDR3 length: 15 residues. CDR1 is SGHVS and CDR2 is FQNEAQ in the germline V gene. V lost 0 bases to trimming and J lost 3 bases; unmatched junction nucleotides: 5. The CDR3 region has the DNA TGTGCCAGCAGCTTAGCTTCTCAGGGGGTCTACGAGCAGTACTTC. Residues: CASSLASQGVYEQYF.

This chain links TRBV5-8 with TRBJ2-5; TRBD2 matches at 9 bases. The J segment lost 4 bases and the V segment lost 2 bases, leaving 12 bases of the junction unmatched. Germline CDR1 reads SGHTS; CDR2 reads YDEGEE. This CDR3 comprises 17 residues. This CDR3 is CASSFRGRALLRETQYF. The CDR3 DNA reads as TGTGCCAGCAGCTTCCGCGGGAGGGCCCTCTTGCGAGAGACCCAGTACTTC. Full variable domain (remainder filled in from reference TRBV5-8 and TRBJ2-5): EAGVTQSPTHLIKTRGQQATLRCSPISGHTSVYWYQQALGLGLQFLLWYDEGEERNRGNFPPRFSGRQFPNYSSELNVNALELEDSALYLCASSFRGRALLRETQYFGPGTRLLVL.

The V and J genes are TRBV25-1 and TRBJ2-1, with 9 bases fitting TRBD1. V shed 5 bases and J 6 bases; nucleotides not matched to a gene: 8. Germline CDR1 is MGHDK and CDR2 is SYGVNS. The CDR3 extends over 15 amino acids. As DNA, the CDR3 is TGTGCCAGCAGTAGAGGGACAGGGAACACCAATGAGCAGTTCTTC. Protein: CASSRGTGNTNEQFF.

This sequence joins TRBV5-4 and TRBJ2-3, with D perhaps matching TRBD1 (5 bases). CDR1 and CDR2 from the germline V gene are SGHNT and YYREEE (reference sequence). There are 15 residues in the CDR3. With 1 base removed from V and 0 bases from J, the gap between germline ends came to 9 bases. This chain's CDR3 is CASSLQGPSTDTQYF. The CDR3 DNA is TGTGCCAGCAGCTTGCAGGGCCCAAGCACAGATACGCAGTATTTT.

This clone was seen only a few times. The V gene is TRBV28, the J gene TRBJ2-7, with 7 bases that match TRBD1. Germline CDR1 MDHEN, CDR2 SYDVKM. The V and J ends lost 6 bases and 0 bases, in that order; junction bases with no gene match: 5. The CDR3 runs 14 residues. DNA for the CDR3: TGTGCCAGCAGCGACAGGGTCCTCTCCTACGAGCAGTACTTC. Translated: CASSDRVLSYEQYF.

This clone was seen only once. V is TRBV4-3 and J is TRBJ2-1; D ambiguous. CDR3 length: 14 residues. CDR1 is LGHNA, CDR2 YSLEER, per germline. The V gene lost 4 bases and the J gene lost 5 bases, with 12 bases spanning the gap. The CDR3 DNA is TGCGCCAGCAGCCGAGGTGACATCGACAATGAGCAGTTCTTC. Protein sequence: CASSRGDIDNEQFF.

As regards this clone: Within the sample, other DNA sequences also encode this same CDR3. The chain has TRBV28 and TRBJ2-5; D ambiguous. Germline V gives CDR1 MDHEN, CDR2 SYDVKM. V was shortened by 4 bases and J by 3 bases, with 6 bases between the two germline ends. The CDR3 has 12 amino acids. CDR3 amino acids: CASSSGEETQYF. CDR3 bases: TGTGCCAGCAGTTCCGGTGAAGAGACCCAGTACTTC. The full variable domain, its missing parts supplied by reference TRBV28 and TRBJ2-5, is DVKVTQSSRYLVKRTGEKVFLECVQDMDHENMFWYRQDPGLGLRLIYFSYDVKMKEKGDIPEGYSVSREKKERFSLILESASTNQTSMYLCASSSGEETQYFGPGTRLLVL.

For the CDR3, the DNA is TGTGCCAGCAGCACTACCGGGACGGCAACCTACGAGCAGTACTTC. It translates to CASSTTGTATYEQYF. The chain couples TRBV6-1 to TRBJ2-7; D possibly uses TRBD1 or TRBD2 (5 bases each). This CDR3 is built from 15 residues. The V end was cut by 6 bases, the J end by 2 bases, with 17 bases between. Germline values: CDR1 MNHNS, CDR2 SASEGT.

The V gene is TRBV10-3, the J gene TRBJ1-5; D is undetermined. V was cut by 3 bases and J by 5 bases, with 14 bases left in between. The CDR3 has 15 amino acids. CDR1 and CDR2 (germline): ENHRY, SYGVKD. This CDR3 reads CAISDSKGMDQPQHF. CDR3 in DNA: TGTGCCATCAGTGATAGTAAGGGAATGGATCAGCCCCAGCATTTT.

This chain links TRBV2 with TRBJ2-3; 7 bases map to TRBD2. The length of the CDR3 is 15 residues. Germline CDR1 SNHLY, CDR2 FYNNEI. J gave up 0 bases and V 8 bases, and 8 bases lay outside the gene matches. The CDR3 loop reads CASSWDYTSTDTQYF. CDR3 DNA: TGTGCCAGCTCCTGGGACTACACTAGCACAGATACGCAGTATTTT.